These 21 T cell receptor beta chains were all obtained from the same sample, sequenced in a study of monozygotic twins with inflammatory bowel disease. TCRdb re-called the 5' RACE reads; one entry per CDR3 protein, DNA not given. The table for this sample gives around 210,000 distinct CDR3 sequences. Material: blood. The receptors come from a human donor with ulcerative colitis or Crohn's disease, or a healthy co-twin of an affected twin (not recorded which).

The rearrangement uses TRBV10-3 and TRBJ2-1; TCRdb reports TRBD1, a call that lacks DNA to check it against. The CDR3 totals 13 residues. CDR1 ENHRY and CDR2 SYGVKD come from the germline V gene. CDR3: CAISEGGQGILLF.

J is TRBJ2-2 and V is TRBV20-1; as DNA is missing, the TRBD2 call by TCRdb cannot be tested. The germline CDR1 and CDR2 sequences are DFQATT and SNEGSKA (reference sequence). CDR3 length: 13 amino acids. The CDR3 sequence: CSAREGNTGELFF.

The chain links TRBV7-8 to TRBJ2-7; there is no DNA to check the TCRdb D call of TRBD1. The CDR3 covers 15 residues. The germline CDR1 and CDR2 sequences are SGHVS and FQNEAQ. This CDR3 is CASSRELLGGDEQYF. Full variable domain (missing parts from reference TRBV7-8 and TRBJ2-7): GAGVSQSPRYKVAKRGQDVALRCDPISGHVSLFWYQQALGQGPEFLTYFQNEAQLDKSGLPSDRFFAERPEGSVSTLKIQRTQQEDSAVYLCASSRELLGGDEQYFGPGTRLTVT.

The V call is TRBV7-8, the J call TRBJ1-3; TCRdb's assignment of TRBD1 cannot be checked, as there is no DNA. In germline, CDR1 is SGHVS, CDR2 FQNEAQ. The CDR3 extends over 15 amino acids. This CDR3 reads CASSLGRGSGNTIYF.

This sequence joins TRBV5-1 and TRBJ2-1; TCRdb lists TRBD2, though no DNA is available to test this call. In germline, CDR1 is SGHRS, CDR2 YFSETQ. CDR3 length: 14 amino acids. The CDR3 sequence: CASSQGLLHNEQFF.

V is TRBV12-3 or TRBV12-4 and J is TRBJ1-4; TCRdb names TRBD1, which stays unverified in the absence of DNA. The CDR3 runs 16 residues. The CDR3 protein is CASSLAGGPTNEKLFF.

The CDR3 loop reads CASSQASGGALTDTQYF. J is TRBJ2-3 and V is TRBV4-2; the D gene TCRdb calls, TRBD2, cannot be checked with no DNA. Germline loops: CDR1 LGHNA, CDR2 YNFKEQ. CDR3 length equals 17 residues.

The rearrangement links TRBV7-2 to TRBJ2-2; TCRdb outputs TRBD1, but without DNA this stays unchecked. The CDR3 sequence is 13 residues long. Germline lookup yields CDR1 SGHTA and CDR2 FQGNSA. The CDR3 sequence: CASSLSGFGELFF.

This chain uses TRBV7-2 with TRBJ2-7; TCRdb lists TRBD1, though no DNA is available to test this call. The CDR3 loop spans 14 amino acids. The germline gives CDR1 SGHTA, CDR2 FQGNSA. CDR3 amino acids: CASSFTTDSYEQYF.

The V and J genes are TRBV20-1 and TRBJ1-1; with no DNA, the TCRdb D assignment of TRBD1 cannot be verified. The CDR3 contains 16 residues. Germline V lookup: CDR1 DFQATT, CDR2 SNEGSKA (reference sequence). CDR3 sequence reads: CSANPPGQGARTEAFF.

V usage is TRBV5-1 and J usage is TRBJ1-1; TCRdb designates TRBD1, a call that cannot be tested without DNA. CDR3 length: 16 amino acids. Germline loops: CDR1 SGHRS, CDR2 YFSETQ. CDR3: CASRGGNALMNTEAFF.

V usage is TRBV7-9 and J usage is TRBJ2-1; TCRdb lists TRBD1, though no DNA is available to test this call. The CDR3 loop spans 13 amino acids. Germline CDR1 is SEHNR and CDR2 is FQNEAQ (reference sequence). CDR3 region: CASSRTESGAQFF.

The chain combines TRBV12-3 or TRBV12-4 with TRBJ1-1. The CDR3 covers 12 residues. The CDR3 is CASSSLEVEAFF.

This sequence joins TRBV18 and TRBJ2-1. The CDR3 consists of 11 residues. Germline V gene data show CDR1 as KGHSH and CDR2 as LQKENI. CDR3 amino acids: CASSIYDEQFF.

The rearrangement uses TRBV6-5 and TRBJ2-5; the TCRdb call, TRBD2, lacks DNA for checking. Germline CDR1 and CDR2: MNHEY and SVGAGI. The CDR3 extends over 14 amino acids. CDR3 sequence: CASSYRDFQETQYF.

The chain combines TRBV7-9 with TRBJ2-4; the D call from TCRdb, TRBD2, cannot be confirmed without DNA. Germline values: CDR1 SEHNR, CDR2 FQNEAQ (reference sequence). The CDR3 has 16 residues. CDR3 in amino acids: CASSLDLGEAKNIQYF.

The chain joins TRBV7-9 to TRBJ2-5. Germline V gene data show CDR1 as SEHNR and CDR2 as FQNEAQ (reference sequence). This CDR3 spans 14 amino acids. The CDR3 reads CASSLTGYGITQYF.

V and J are TRBV5-6 and TRBJ2-5; TCRdb selects TRBD1, and the lack of DNA leaves this call unchecked. CDR1 and CDR2 (germline): SGHDT, YYEEEE. This CDR3 spans 16 amino acids. The CDR3 is CASSRPGTGVQETQYF.

This rearrangement joins TRBV12-3 or TRBV12-4 to TRBJ2-3; TCRdb selects TRBD1, and the lack of DNA leaves this call unchecked. The CDR3 length is 11 residues. The CDR3 here is CASGGIDTQYF.

The CDR3 here is CASSLFWDTEAFF. The chain links TRBV7-9 to TRBJ1-1. The CDR3 runs to 13 residues. CDR1 SEHNR and CDR2 FQNEAQ come from the germline V gene (reference sequence).

This CDR3 is CASSILGQGNQPQHF. This chain uses TRBV19 with TRBJ1-5; the TCRdb call, TRBD1, lacks DNA for checking. The CDR3 sequence is 15 residues long. Germline assignment: CDR1 LNHDA and CDR2 SQIVND (reference sequence).